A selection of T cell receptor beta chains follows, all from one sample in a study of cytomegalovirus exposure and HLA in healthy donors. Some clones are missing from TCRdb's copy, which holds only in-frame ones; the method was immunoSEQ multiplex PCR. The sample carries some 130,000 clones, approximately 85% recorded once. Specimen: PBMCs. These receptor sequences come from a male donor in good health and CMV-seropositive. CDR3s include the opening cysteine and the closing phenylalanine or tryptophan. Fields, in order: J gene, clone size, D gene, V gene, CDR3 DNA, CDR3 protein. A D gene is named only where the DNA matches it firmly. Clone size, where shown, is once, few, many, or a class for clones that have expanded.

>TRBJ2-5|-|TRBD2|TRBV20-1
TGCAGTGTGAATCCGGGGGGTAATCAGTACTTC
CSVNPGGNQYF
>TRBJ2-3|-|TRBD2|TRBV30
TGTGCCTGGTCAGGCGGGAGGGGTGTGTTGGATACGCAGTATTTT
CAWSGGRGVLDTQYF
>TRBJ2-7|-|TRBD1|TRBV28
TGTGCCAGCAGTTTCCCTGGGACAGGCCACTACGAGCAGTACTTC
CASSFPGTGHYEQYF
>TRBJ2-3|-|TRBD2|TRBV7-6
TGTGCCAGCAGCTTAGGTACTAGCGGGAGGAGCACAGATACGCAGTATTTT
CASSLGTSGRSTDTQYF
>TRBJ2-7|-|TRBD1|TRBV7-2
TGTGCCAGCAGCTTAGTATCTGCGATAGGGACAGGGGTCCACGAGCAGTACTTC
CASSLVSAIGTGVHEQYF
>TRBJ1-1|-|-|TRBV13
TGTGCCAGCAGCTTAGTAACGGGACAGAACACTGAAGCTTTCTTT
CASSLVTGQNTEAFF
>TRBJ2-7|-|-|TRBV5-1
TGCGCCAGCAGCTTGGGGCAGGGACTGAACTACGAGCAGTACTTC
CASSLGQGLNYEQYF
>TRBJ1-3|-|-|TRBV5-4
TGTGCCAGCGGTCGAGGGGCAGGGGCGGACTCTGGAAACACCATATATTTT
CASGRGAGADSGNTIYF
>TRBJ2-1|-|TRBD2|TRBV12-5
TGTGCTAGTGGGAGGACTAGCTCCAAGTCCGAGCAGTTCTTC
CASGRTSSKSEQFF
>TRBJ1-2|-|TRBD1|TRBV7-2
TGTGCCAGCAGCTTCCGGGACAGACCTAACTATGGCTACACCTTC
CASSFRDRPNYGYTF
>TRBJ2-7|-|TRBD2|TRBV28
TGTGCCAGCAGAGCGGGGCCCGACTACGAGCAGTACTTC
CASRAGPDYEQYF
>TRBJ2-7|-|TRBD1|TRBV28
TGTGCCAGCAGTCCGGGACAGAACAAATACGAGCAGTACTTC
CASSPGQNKYEQYF
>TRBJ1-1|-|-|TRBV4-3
TGCGCCAGCAGCCAAGAATACAGGGCTGGCACTGAAGCTTTCTTT
CASSQEYRAGTEAFF
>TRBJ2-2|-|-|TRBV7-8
TGTGCCAGCAGCCTCCAGCAGGGGATGAACACCGGGGAGCTGTTTTTT
CASSLQQGMNTGELFF
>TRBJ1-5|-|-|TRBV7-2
TGTGCCAGCAGCTTAGTCACGGGGGGGCTCAATCAGCCCCAGCATTTT
CASSLVTGGLNQPQHF
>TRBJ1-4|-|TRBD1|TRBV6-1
TGTGCCAGCACCATACAGGGGGGATTCGAAAAACTGTTTTTT
CASTIQGGFEKLFF
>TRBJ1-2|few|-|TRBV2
TGTGCCAGCAGAGATACAGGGAATCGGGGCTACACCTTC
CASRDTGNRGYTF
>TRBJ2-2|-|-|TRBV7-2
TGTGCCAGCAGCTTAACAGAGGGATTGACCGGGGAGCTGTTTTTT
CASSLTEGLTGELFF
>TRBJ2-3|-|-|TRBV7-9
TGTGCCAGCAGCCACAGTACTAGCCGAATCACAGATACGCAGTATTTT
CASSHSTSRITDTQYF
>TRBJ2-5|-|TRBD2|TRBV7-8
TGTGCCAGCAGCCCGGGGGGGGGAGGGAAGACCCAGTACTTC
CASSPGGGGKTQYF
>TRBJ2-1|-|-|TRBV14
TGTGCCAGCAGCCAGAGGATCAACTCCTACAATGAGCAGTTCTTC
CASSQRINSYNEQFF
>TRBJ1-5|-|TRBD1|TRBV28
TGTGCCAGCACATCCGGGACAGGGTTGAGTCAGCCCCAGCATTTT
CASTSGTGLSQPQHF
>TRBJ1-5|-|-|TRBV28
TGTGCCAGCAGTTACCCTGTTGGCGGTCAGCCCCAGCATTTT
CASSYPVGGQPQHF
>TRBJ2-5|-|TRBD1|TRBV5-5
TGTGCCAGCAGCCACAATCCGGGACAGGGGCGAGAGACCCAGTACTTC
CASSHNPGQGRETQYF
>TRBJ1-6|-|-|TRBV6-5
TGTGCCAGCAGTTACGGGCCTTCCTATAATTCACCCCTCCACTTT
CASSYGPSYNSPLHF
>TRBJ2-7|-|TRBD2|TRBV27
TGTGCCAGCAGCCGAGCGGGAGTGGACGAGCAGTACTTC
CASSRAGVDEQYF
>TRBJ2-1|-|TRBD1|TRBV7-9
TGTGCCAGCAGGACCTCCGGGACAGGATACAATGAGCAGTTCTTC
CASRTSGTGYNEQFF
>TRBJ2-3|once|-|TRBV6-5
TGTGCCAGCAGCAGAAGTGGAGATACGCAGTATTTT
CASSRSGDTQYF
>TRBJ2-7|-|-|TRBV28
TGTGCCAGCAGTTTATACAGGGTCCAGGGCTACGAGCAGTACTTC
CASSLYRVQGYEQYF
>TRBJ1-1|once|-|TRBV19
TGTGCCAGTAGTATTACATCAGACACTGAAGCTTTCTTT
CASSITSDTEAFF
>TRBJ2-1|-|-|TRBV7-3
TGTGCCAGCAGCGAAAGCGGATCTCTCGACGATGAGCAGTTCTTC
CASSESGSLDDEQFF
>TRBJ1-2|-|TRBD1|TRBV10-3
TGTGCCATCAGTGACTCGGCACGGCAGGGGGTGGCTAACTATGGCTACACCTTC
CAISDSARQGVANYGYTF
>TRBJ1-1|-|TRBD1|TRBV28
TGTGCCAGCAGATGGACAGGAGTGAACACTGAAGCTTTCTTT
CASRWTGVNTEAFF
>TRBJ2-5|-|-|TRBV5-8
TGTGCCAGCAGCTTGTGGGGTGAGCGGGTATCTGGAGAGACCCAGTACTTC
CASSLWGERVSGETQYF
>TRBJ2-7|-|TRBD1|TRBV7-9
TGTGCCAGCAGCTTAGGCCTCGGACAGGGACGATCCTACGAGCAGTACTTC
CASSLGLGQGRSYEQYF
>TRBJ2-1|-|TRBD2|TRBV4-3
TGCGCCAGCGGACTAGCGGGCGGCTTCCGTGAGCAGTTCTTC
CASGLAGGFREQFF
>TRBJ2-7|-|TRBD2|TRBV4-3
TGCGCCAGCAGCCAAGGTTTTGCTAGCGGGGGTGTTGCCTACGAGCAGTACTTC
CASSQGFASGGVAYEQYF
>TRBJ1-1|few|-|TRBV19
TGTGCCAGTAGTATGGGTCATCCGGGGGATGCTTTCTTT
CASSMGHPGDAFF
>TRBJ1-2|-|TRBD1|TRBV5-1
TGCGCCAGCAGCTCGAGTTCCCAGACAGGGGGCCTGTACACCTTC
CASSSSSQTGGLYTF
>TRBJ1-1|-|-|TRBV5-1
TGCGCCAGCAGCTTGGAGGAGGGCACTGAAGCTTTCTTT
CASSLEEGTEAFF
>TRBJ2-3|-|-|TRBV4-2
TGTGCCAGCAGCCCCGGCAGGGGGGAGCATACGCAGTATTTT
CASSPGRGEHTQYF
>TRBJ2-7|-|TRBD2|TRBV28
TGTGCCAGCAGTTTGGCTGGGGGGGGGTTTGTTGGAACCTACGAGCAGTACTTC
CASSLAGGGFVGTYEQYF
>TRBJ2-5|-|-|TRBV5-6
TGTGCCAGCAGCTTACCCAGCGGCCAAGAGACCCAGTACTTC
CASSLPSGQETQYF
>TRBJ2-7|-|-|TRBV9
TGTGCCAGCAGCGCCGACCACTCGGGTCACTACGAGCAGTACTTC
CASSADHSGHYEQYF
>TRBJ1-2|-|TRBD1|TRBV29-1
TGCAGCGTGGCCCGGGACAGGGGGTTGGGTGGCTACACCTTC
CSVARDRGLGGYTF
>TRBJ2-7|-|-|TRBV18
TGTGCCAGCTCACCACCGATCGGGTTGGAGCAGTACTTC
CASSPPIGLEQYF
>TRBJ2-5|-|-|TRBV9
TGTGCCAGCAGCGTAGGAGGTACGCTTGAGACCCAGTACTTC
CASSVGGTLETQYF
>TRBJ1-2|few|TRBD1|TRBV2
TGTGCCAGAGGGACAGGGGTATCTTATGGCTACACCTTC
CARGTGVSYGYTF
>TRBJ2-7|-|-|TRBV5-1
TGCGCCAGCAGCTTGGTAAACAGGGATGCGGGCTACGAGCAGTACTTC
CASSLVNRDAGYEQYF
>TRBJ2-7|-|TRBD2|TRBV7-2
TGTGCCAGCAGCTTTTCAACGGGAGGAACCTACGAGCAGTACTTC
CASSFSTGGTYEQYF
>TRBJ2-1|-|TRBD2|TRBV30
TGTGCCTGGGCCAGACTAGCGGGAGGCTACAATGAGCAGTTCTTC
CAWARLAGGYNEQFF
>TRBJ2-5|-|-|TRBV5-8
TGTGCCAGCAGCCCGGCGGGCTTCGAGACCCAGTACTTC
CASSPAGFETQYF
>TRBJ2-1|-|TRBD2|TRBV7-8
TGTGCCAGCAGCTCAAGACTTGCTAGCGGGATTAGAAATGAGCAGTTCTTC
CASSSRLASGIRNEQFF
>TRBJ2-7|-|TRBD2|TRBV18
TGTGCCAGCTCACTCCAATTTACTAGCGGGGTTTACGAGCAGTACTTC
CASSLQFTSGVYEQYF
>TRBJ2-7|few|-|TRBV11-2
TGTGCCAGCAGAGTTTCTGGCGGGACGGGAACCTACGAGCAGTACTTC
CASRVSGGTGTYEQYF
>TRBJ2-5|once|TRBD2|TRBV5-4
TGTGCCAGCAGCTACCGGACTAGCGGGCAAGAGACCCAGTACTTC
CASSYRTSGQETQYF
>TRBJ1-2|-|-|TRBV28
TGTGCCAGCAGTTTGGGTCAGACAGGCTATCCCCTCTTC
CASSLGQTGYPLF
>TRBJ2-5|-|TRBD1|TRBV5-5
TGTGCCAGCAGCCGCGGGACAGGGGGCTCATGGGAGACCCAGTACTTC
CASSRGTGGSWETQYF
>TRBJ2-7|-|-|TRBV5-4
TGCGCCAGCAGCCAAGGTACGGGATCCGAGCAGTACTTC
CASSQGTGSEQYF
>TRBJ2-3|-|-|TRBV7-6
TGTGCCAGCAGCTTAGGTTTGGGGAGCCCAGATACGCAGTATTTT
CASSLGLGSPDTQYF